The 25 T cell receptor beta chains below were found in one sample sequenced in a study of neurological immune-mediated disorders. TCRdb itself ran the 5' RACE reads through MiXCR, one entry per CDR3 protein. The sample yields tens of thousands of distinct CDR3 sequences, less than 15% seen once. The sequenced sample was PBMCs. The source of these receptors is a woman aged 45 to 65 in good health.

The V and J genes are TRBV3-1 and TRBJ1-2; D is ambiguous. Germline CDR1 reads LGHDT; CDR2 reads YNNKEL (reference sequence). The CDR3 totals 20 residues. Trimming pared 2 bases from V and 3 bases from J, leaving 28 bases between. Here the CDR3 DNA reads TGTGCCAGCAGCCAATTTTCAGGCCGAAGCCCCCTTTTGACTGACTATGGCTACACCTTC. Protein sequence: CASSQFSGRSPLLTDYGYTF. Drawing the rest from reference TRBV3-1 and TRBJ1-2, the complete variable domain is DTAVSQTPKYLVTQMGNDKSIKCEQNLGHDTMYWYKQDSKKFLKIMFSYNNKELIINETVPNRFSPKSPDKAHLNLHINSLELGDSAVYFCASSQFSGRSPLLTDYGYTFGSGTRLTVV.

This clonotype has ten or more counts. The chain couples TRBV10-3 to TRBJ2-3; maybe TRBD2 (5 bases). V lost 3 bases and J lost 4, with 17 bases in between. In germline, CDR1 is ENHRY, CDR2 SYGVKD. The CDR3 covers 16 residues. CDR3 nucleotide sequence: TGTGCCATCAGTGAAGTGTCGCGGGTTCGGGCAGATACGCAGTATTTT. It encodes CAISEVSRVRADTQYF.

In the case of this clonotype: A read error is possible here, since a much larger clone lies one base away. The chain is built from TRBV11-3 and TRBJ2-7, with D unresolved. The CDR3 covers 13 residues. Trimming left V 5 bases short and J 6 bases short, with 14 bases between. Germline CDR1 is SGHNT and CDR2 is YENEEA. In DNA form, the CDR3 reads TGTGCCAGCAGCGCCGGCTCTACGGGCGAGCAGTACTTC. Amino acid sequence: CASSAGSTGEQYF. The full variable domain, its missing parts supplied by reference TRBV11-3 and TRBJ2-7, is EAGVVQSPRYKIIEKKQPVAFWCNPISGHNTLYWYLQNLGQGPELLIRYENEEAVDDSQLPKDRFSAERLKGVDSTLKIQPAELGDSAVYLCASSAGSTGEQYFGPGTRLTVT.

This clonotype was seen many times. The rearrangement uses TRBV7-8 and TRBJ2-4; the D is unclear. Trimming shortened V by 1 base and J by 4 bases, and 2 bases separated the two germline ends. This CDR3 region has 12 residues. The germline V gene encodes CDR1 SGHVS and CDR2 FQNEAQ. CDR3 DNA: TGTGCCAGCAGCTTAGTGAAAAACATTCAGTACTTC. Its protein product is CASSLVKNIQYF.

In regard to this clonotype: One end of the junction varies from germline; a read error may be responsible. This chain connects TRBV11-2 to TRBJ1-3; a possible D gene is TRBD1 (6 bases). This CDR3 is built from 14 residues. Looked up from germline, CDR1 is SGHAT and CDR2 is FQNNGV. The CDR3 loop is CASSSWTAGNTIYF. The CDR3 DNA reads TGTGCCAGTAGCTCATGGACAGCTGGAAACACCATATATTTT. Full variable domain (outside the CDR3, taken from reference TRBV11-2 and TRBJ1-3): EAGVAQSPRYKIIEKRQSVAFWCNPISGHATLYWYQQILGQGPKLLIQFQNNGVVDDSQLPKDRFSAERLKGVDSTLKIQPAKLEDSAVYLCASSSWTAGNTIYFGEGSWLTVV.

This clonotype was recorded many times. CDR3 amino acids: CASSRNRPENHNYF. CDR3 coding DNA: TGTGCCAGCAGTCGGAACAGGCCTGAAAACCACAATTACTTC. The chain joins TRBV5-6 to TRBJ2-7; possibly TRBD1 for D (5 bases). CDR3 size: 14 residues. Trimming pared 5 bases from V and 13 bases from J, leaving 25 bases between. The germline V gene encodes CDR1 SGHDT and CDR2 YYEEEE.

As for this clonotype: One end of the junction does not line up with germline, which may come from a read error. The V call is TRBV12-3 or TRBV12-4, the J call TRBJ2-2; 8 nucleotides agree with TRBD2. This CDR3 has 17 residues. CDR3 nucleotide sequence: TGTGCCAGCAGTTTAGTCTCCGGGAGGGGGAACACCTGGGAGCTGTTTTTT. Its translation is CASSLVSGRGNTWELFF.

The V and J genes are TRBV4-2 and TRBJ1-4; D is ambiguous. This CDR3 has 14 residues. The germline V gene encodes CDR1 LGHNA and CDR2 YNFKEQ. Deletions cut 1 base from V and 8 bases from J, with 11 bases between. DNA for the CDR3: TGTGCCAGCAGCCAAGCAGATACGAACGAAAAACTGTTTTTT. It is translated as CASSQADTNEKLFF.

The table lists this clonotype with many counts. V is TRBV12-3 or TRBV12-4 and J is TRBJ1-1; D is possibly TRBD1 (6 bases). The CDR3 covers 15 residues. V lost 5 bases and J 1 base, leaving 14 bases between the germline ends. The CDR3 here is CASSPLGGRNTEAFF. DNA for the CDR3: TGTGCCAGCAGTCCCCTAGGGGGTCGGAACACTGAAGCTTTCTTT.

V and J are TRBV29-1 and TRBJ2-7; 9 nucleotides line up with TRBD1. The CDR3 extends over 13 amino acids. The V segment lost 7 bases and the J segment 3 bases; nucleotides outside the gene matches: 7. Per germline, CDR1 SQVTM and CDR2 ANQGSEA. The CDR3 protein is CSAGTGNGYEQYF. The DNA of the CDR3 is TGCAGCGCCGGGACAGGGAACGGCTACGAGCAGTACTTC.

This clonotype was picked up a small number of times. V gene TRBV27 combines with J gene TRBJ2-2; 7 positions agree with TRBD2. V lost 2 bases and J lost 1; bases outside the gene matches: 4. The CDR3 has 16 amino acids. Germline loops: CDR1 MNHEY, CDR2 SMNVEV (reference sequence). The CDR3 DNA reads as TGTGCCAGCAGTTTAGTAGCGGGTTTGAACACCGGGGAGCTGTTTTTT. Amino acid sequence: CASSLVAGLNTGELFF.

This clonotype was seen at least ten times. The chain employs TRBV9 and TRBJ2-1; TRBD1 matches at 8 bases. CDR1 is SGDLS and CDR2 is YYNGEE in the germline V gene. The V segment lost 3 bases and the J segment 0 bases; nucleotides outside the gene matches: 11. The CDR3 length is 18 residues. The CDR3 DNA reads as TGTGCCAGCAGCGCCAACCGACGACAGGGGATCTCCTACAATGAGCAGTTCTTC. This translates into CASSANRRQGISYNEQFF. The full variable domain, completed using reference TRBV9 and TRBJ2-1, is DSGVTQTPKHLITATGQRVTLRCSPRSGDLSVYWYQQSLDQGLQFLIQYYNGEERAKGNILERFSAQQFPDLHSELNLSSLELGDSALYFCASSANRRQGISYNEQFFGPGTRLTVL.

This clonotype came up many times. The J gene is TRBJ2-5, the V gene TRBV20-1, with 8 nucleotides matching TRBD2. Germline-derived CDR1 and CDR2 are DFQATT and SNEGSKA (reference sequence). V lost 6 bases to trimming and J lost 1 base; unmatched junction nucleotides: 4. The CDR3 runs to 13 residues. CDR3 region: CSAQRGTQETQYF. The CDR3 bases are TGCAGTGCACAGCGGGGGACCCAAGAGACCCAGTACTTC.

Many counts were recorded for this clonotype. The CDR3 sequence is CSAGGGHSSYNSPLHF. The CDR3 coding sequence is TGCAGTGCGGGGGGGGGGCATAGCTCCTATAATTCACCCCTCCACTTT. V usage is TRBV20-1 and J usage is TRBJ1-6; D might be TRBD1 (6 bases). This CDR3 has 16 amino acids. Germline CDR1 is DFQATT and CDR2 is SNEGSKA (reference sequence). The V end lost 6 bases, the J end lost 0 bases, and 15 bases lay between the germline ends.

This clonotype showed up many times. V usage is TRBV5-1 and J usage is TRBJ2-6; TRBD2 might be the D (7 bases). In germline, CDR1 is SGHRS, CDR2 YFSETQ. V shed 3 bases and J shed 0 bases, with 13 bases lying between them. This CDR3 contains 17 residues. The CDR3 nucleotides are TGCGCCAGCAGCTCCGAGGGGGGGTCCTCTGGGGCCAACGTCCTGACTTTC. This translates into CASSSEGGSSGANVLTF.

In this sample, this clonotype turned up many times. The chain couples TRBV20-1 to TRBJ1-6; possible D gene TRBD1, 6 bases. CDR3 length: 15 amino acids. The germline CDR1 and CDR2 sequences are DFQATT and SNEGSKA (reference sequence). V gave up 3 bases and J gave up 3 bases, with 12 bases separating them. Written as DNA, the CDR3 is TGCAGTGCTAGGAGACAGGAATACTATAATTCACCCCTCCACTTT. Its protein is CSARRQEYYNSPLHF.

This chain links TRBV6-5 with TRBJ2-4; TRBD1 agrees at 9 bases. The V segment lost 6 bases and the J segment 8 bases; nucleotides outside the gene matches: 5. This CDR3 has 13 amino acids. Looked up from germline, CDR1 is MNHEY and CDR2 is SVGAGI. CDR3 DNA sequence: TGTGCCAGCAGGGACAGGGGATGGGACATTCAGTACTTC. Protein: CASRDRGWDIQYF.

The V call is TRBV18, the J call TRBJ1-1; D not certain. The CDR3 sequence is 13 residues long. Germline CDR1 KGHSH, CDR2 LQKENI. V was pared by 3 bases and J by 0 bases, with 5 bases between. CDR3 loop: CASSPSVNTEAFF. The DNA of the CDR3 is TGTGCCAGCTCACCTTCGGTGAACACTGAAGCTTTCTTT.

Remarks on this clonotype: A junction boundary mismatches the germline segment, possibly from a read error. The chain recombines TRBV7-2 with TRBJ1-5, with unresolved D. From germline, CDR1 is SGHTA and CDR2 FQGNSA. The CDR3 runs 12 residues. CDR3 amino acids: CASSLGPQRQHF. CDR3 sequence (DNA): TGTGCCAGCAGCTTAGGACCGCAGCGCCAGCATTTT.

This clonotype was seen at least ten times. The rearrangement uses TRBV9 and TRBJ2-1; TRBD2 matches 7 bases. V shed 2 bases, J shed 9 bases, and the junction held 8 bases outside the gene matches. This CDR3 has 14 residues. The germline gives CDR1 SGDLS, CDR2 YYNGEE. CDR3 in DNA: TGTGCCAGCAGCGTTTCCGGGGGGATGGGTGAGCAGTTCTTC. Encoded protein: CASSVSGGMGEQFF.

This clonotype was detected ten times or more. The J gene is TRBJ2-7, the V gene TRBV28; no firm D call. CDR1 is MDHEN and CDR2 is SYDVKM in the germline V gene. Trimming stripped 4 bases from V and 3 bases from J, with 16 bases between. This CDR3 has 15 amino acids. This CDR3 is CASSSGKGYHYEQYF. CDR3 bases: TGTGCCAGCAGTTCGGGTAAGGGCTACCACTACGAGCAGTACTTC.

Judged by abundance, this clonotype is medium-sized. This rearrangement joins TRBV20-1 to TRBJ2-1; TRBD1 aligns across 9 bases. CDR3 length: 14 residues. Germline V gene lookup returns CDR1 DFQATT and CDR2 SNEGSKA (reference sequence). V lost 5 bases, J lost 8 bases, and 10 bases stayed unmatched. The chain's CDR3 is CSASHRGLDDEQFF. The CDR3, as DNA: TGCAGTGCTTCCCACAGGGGGCTCGATGATGAGCAGTTCTTC.

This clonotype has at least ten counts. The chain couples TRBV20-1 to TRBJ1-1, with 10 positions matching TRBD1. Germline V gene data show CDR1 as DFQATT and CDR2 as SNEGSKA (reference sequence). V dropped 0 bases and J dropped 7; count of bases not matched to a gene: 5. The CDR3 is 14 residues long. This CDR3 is CSARDSTGGVEAFF. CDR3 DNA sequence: TGCAGTGCTAGAGACTCGACAGGGGGCGTTGAAGCTTTCTTT.

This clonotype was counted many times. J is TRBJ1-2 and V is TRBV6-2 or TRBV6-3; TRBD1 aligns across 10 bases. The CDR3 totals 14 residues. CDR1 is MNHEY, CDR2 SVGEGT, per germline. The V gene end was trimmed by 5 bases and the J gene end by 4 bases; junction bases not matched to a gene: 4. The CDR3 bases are TGTGCCAGCAGTCTCCGGGACAGGGGCTATGGCTACACCTTC. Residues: CASSLRDRGYGYTF.

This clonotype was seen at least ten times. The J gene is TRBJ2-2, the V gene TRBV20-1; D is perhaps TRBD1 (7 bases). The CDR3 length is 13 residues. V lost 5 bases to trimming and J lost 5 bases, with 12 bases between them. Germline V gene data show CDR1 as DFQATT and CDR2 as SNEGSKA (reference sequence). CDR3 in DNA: TGCAGTGCTGCGGGACAGCCGACCGGGGAGCTGTTTTTT. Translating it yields CSAAGQPTGELFF.